The T cell receptor (beta chain) under discussion was sequenced for a study of T cell repertoires in cytomegalovirus infection. The CDR3 is 15 residues long. Germline V CDR1 and CDR2: MNHNS, SASEGT. The V gene lost 6 bases and the J gene lost 2 bases, with 17 bases spanning the gap. This clonotype was counted only a few times. Its antigen is currently unknown. MiXCR was run by TCRdb on the reads, yielding one entry per CDR3 protein. The repertoire consists of about 220,000 distinct CDR3 sequences, with 38% occurring once and the leading ten covering 55% to 70%. The chain carries TRBV6-1 and TRBJ2-7, with D maybe TRBD2 (5 bases). The sequence came from a human donor in good health (CMV status not recorded). Some clones in this sample may be carry-over from other donors' samples. Sequencing was performed on CD8+ T cells from cultured PBMCs, taken from culture after CMV antigen stimulation. DNA for the CDR3: TGTGCCAGCAGCCCGGCCAGGACTGCTCCCTACGAGCAGTACTTC. Translated, it gives CASSPARTAPYEQYF.